The source of this T cell receptor (beta chain) is a study of cytomegalovirus exposure and HLA in healthy donors (dated by TCRdb to the late 2010s). Concerning the study at large: An earlier analysis of approximately 600 of the donors reported 250 to 300 Gb of sequence data and 117 million unique TCR beta sequences from 150 million to 200 million T cells. The study aimed to test whether signatures of past pathogen exposure could be identified by cataloging public T cell receptors. In a later genetic analysis, genome-wide SNP genotypes for about 65% of the roughly 700 donors were used, and that subset was treated as a discovery cohort. All discovery cohort repertoires had been generated using a single sequencing platform. To decide whether each TCR beta V gene segment behaved as functional or pseudogenic, an earlier analysis of approximately 620 of the donors relied on high-throughput TCR beta sequencing. The later analysis used no new phenotypic data to find candidate immune exposures, relying instead on TCR beta sequences and their occurrence across donors. Alongside the repertoire data, information on donor age, sex, ethnicity and CMV serostatus was compiled. Along with the roughly 670-subject first cohort, a separate validation cohort of around 120 different subjects was used. To predict cytomegalovirus infection status, the study combined high-throughput TCR immunosequencing, statistical association of individual TCRs with disease status, and machine learning. Using immunosequencing, the study profiled T cell repertoires from approximately 700 subjects and related those repertoires to cytomegalovirus serostatus. Across 300 to 400 genotyped donors of the cohort, an average of about 240,000 unique TCR beta nucleotide sequences per donor were sequenced, and approximately 17% of those sequences were non-productive. Of the roughly 390 genotyped donors, roughly 80% fell in the genetic ancestry cluster associated with self-reported Caucasian donors. Class I and class II HLA loci were covered by the typing at four-digit resolution. Because of strong linkage in the cohort, four or five DR-DQ haplotypes were treated as single units for association and clustering. In a later analysis, previously published TCR beta repertoires from 600 to 850 donors were re-analyzed and high-resolution HLA genotyping was added so that TCR occurrence patterns could be studied. The number of donors typed differed by locus, with about 629-630 for A, B, C, DRB1 and DQB1, roughly 520 for DQA1, 606 for DPA1, and around 460 for DPB1. Approximately 300 gigabases of sequencing data and approximately 92 million unique TCR sequences made up an early release that covered some 640 HLA-typed donors.

Comments on this clone: Its cognate antigen has yet to be identified. One base away there is no much larger clone; base qualities are not given.

Results the study describes overall, beyond this receptor: Three of the identified cytomegalovirus-associated TCR beta chains were confirmed in vitro to be specific for cytomegalovirus antigens. In a later analysis, TCR association rates were found to vary across HLA loci, with the most associated TCRs seen for DRB1 alleles and the fewest for HLA-C alleles. The authors suggested that the approach could potentially be extended to other disease states and immunological phenotypes. Some IMGT-functional V segments, including TRBV6-2 and TRBV6-3, could not be told apart with the 87-base-pair reads, so those segments were excluded. A later genetic analysis reported fewer N-insertions in productive TCRs among donors in an Asian-associated ancestry cluster than the roughly 700-donor mean. Most TCR sequences were seen in very few donors, while some public TCRs were found in many individuals. Assigning TCR associations to individual alleles was difficult when HLA alleles, especially DR and DQ, strongly co-occurred. A further reported finding was that TCR beta sequences accurately predicted the HLA-A and HLA-B alleles for most subjects in the first cohort. In an earlier analysis of more than 500 of the donors, most TCR beta V segments appeared in productive rearrangements about 87% or about 30% of the time, broadly matching IMGT annotations. In a later analysis, several top co-occurrence clusters were reported to appear linked to parvovirus B19, influenza, CMV and Epstein-Barr virus. The classifier was reported to diagnose cytomegalovirus status with high specificity and sensitivity in both the original and validation cohorts. In the study, about 150 TCR beta chains were listed as associated with cytomegalovirus. Because counts were too low, seventeen rarely observed V segments, including chromosome 9 orphons, were excluded from the earlier analysis of under 650 of the donors. Because HLA typing was unavailable for some donors at each locus, only the typed subset was used in association tests. Presence/absence analyses assumed roughly uniform sequencing depth across donors, an assumption that may not hold. The sequencing pipeline was judged likely to have produced a cluster of highly shared sequence variants as a technical artifact. Linkage disequilibrium might explain the correlated functional status among segregating V segments, but an unknown experimental factor could not be excluded. A later analysis found that most CMV-associated TCR beta chains appeared HLA-restricted, with HLA associations seemingly driven largely by CMV exposure. In a later analysis, about 16,000 TCR beta sequences were associated with specific HLA alleles at a false discovery rate of 0.05. CMV serostatus was the only immune exposure information available for the cohort. In this cohort, only TCR beta chains were sequenced, and detectable features were limited by the absence of alpha or paired-chain data. In a later genetic analysis, a missense DCLRE1C variant was associated with V-gene and J-gene trimming of TCR beta chains, and the association was replicated in an independent cohort. Compared with equally common non-associated chains, HLA-associated TCR beta chains in a later analysis were more clonally expanded and had lower generation probabilities.

The cohort was made up of 666 healthy bone marrow donors. Cohort members were all nominally healthy when sampled, although unrecorded immune exposures were likely present. The donor was CMV seropositive and belonged to the group of 250 to 350 seropositive cohort members. A peripheral blood sample was provided by each donor, and peripheral blood mononuclear cells were used for TCR beta sequencing. The Qiagen DNeasy Blood Extraction Kit was used to extract genomic DNA from the blood cell samples. The CDR3 covers 18 residues, taking in both the cysteine and the phenylalanine. Only the CDR3 DNA stays, 54 bases, in frame from base 1. V ends up 4 bases short and J 3 bases short, with an unmatched junction base count of 13. According to the germline V gene, CDR1 reads ENHRY and CDR2 reads SYGVKD. The library came from the immunoSEQ multiplex PCR assay. A mixture of 60 forward primers for TCR Vbeta segments and 13 reverse primers for TCR Jbeta segments was used in the multiplex PCR. The CDR3 region of rearranged TCR beta genes was amplified from genomic DNA by a multiplex PCR assay. On the Illumina HiSeq System, the amplified TCR beta libraries were sequenced as 87-base-pair reads. Regarding the original processing steps: Across the 500 to 850 repertoires, a later analysis counted 80 million or so unique TCR beta chains, around 11 million of which were shared by at least two donors. Raw reads were error-corrected and collapsed into unique sequences by a nearest-neighbor algorithm in which closely related sequences were merged to remove PCR and sequencing errors. Alignment of CDR3 sequences to IMGT reference sequences was used to assign V, D and J gene segments. For a sequence to be retained, a match of at least six nucleotides to both a V gene segment and a J gene segment was required. A rearrangement counted as productive if the CDR3 had no stop codons and remained in frame with V and J, and every other rearrangement counted as non-productive. Following IMGT convention, CDR3 was defined as the stretch from the second conserved V-encoded cysteine up to the conserved J-encoded phenylalanine. Sequences without an unambiguous match to a single V gene segment were excluded from the earlier analysis of 500 to 700 of the donors. An earlier analysis of several hundred of the donors called V segments functional above 56.7% productive rearrangements and segregating when the between-donor standard deviation exceeded 5%. To diagnose cytomegalovirus status from the catalog of TCR beta chain sequences, a statistical classification framework was built. A later analysis assigned V and J genes by comparing TCR nucleotide sequences with IMGT/GENE-DB human TR gene sequences. The TCRdist pipeline was used in a later analysis to assign CDR3 sequences and most-parsimonious VDJ recombination scenarios. In a later analysis, every TCR beta chain was defined by the combination of its CDR3 amino acid sequence and its V-gene family, and reads without a unique V-gene family were dropped. As a way to deal with suspected cross-contamination and a sequencing artifact, a later analysis dropped nearly 600 nucleotide sequences that were highly shared and had low generation probability. In a later analysis, a clonal expansion index for each public chain was calculated from normalized within-repertoire ranks of inferred template counts. Generation probabilities in a later analysis came from a VDJ recombination model fitted to out-of-frame rearrangements, and those results were checked against IGoR. Hypergeometric tests were used in a later analysis to score TCR-TCR, TCR-HLA and TCR-CMV co-occurrence, with a repertoire-size bias correction applied to the TCR pairs. In a later analysis, false discovery rates were estimated by permuting HLA or CMV assignments 20 times. In a later analysis, co-occurring TCRs were grouped with DBSCAN, and TCRdist sequence similarity was added when clustering was performed within HLA-allele-positive subsets. For co-occurrence clustering, repertoires with fewer than 30,000 or more than 120,000 public chains were excluded, along with roughly five repertoires with anomalous nucleotide sharing. TCRdb's version of the immuneACCESS table is confined to in-frame rearrangements and falls short of the full clone set. An unresolved V gene accounts for under half of the shortfall where checked; the remainder is of unknown origin. The V and J calls and clone size are taken from that table; D and trimming were inferred from the DNA. The sample has under 200,000 clones on record, more than 75% of them singletons. In total, the top ten clones hold 8% to 10% of the sample.

The receptor was isolated from a young man in good health and CMV-seropositive. Sequencing was done on a sample of PBMCs. The V and J segments used are TRBV10-3 and TRBJ1-5; 9 of the junction bases match TRBD1. This receptor has the CDR3 CAISGEGGGQGLNQPQHF. The DNA sequence reads TGTGCCATCAGTGGGGAAGGTGGGGGACAGGGCCTCAATCAGCCCCAGCATTTT.